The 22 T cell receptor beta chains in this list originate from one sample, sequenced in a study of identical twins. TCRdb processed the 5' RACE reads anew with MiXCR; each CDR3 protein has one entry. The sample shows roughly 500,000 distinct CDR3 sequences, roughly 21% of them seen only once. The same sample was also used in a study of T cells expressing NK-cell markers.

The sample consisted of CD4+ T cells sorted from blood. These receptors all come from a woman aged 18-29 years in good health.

CDR3 sequence (DNA): TGCAGTGCCCTCCAGCGGGACGGGACAGATACGCAGTATTTT. Translated: CSALQRDGTDTQYF. The chain has TRBV20-1 and TRBJ2-3; 7 bases are a match to TRBD2. The CDR3 extends over 14 amino acids. The V segment lost 6 bases and the J segment 3 bases; nucleotides outside the gene matches: 9. From germline, CDR1 is DFQATT and CDR2 SNEGSKA (reference sequence).

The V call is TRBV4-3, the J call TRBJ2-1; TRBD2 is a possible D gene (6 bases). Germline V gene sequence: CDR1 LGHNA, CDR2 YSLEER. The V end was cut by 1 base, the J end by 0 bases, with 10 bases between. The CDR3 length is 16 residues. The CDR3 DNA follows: TGCGCCAGCAGCCAAGCTGCGGGGAGCTCCTACAATGAGCAGTTCTTC. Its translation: CASSQAAGSSYNEQFF.

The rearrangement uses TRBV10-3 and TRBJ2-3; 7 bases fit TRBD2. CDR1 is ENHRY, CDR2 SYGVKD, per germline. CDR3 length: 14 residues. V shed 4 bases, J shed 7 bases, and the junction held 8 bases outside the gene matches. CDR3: CAISGLADSYTQYF. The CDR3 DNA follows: TGTGCCATCAGTGGTCTAGCGGACTCCTATACGCAGTATTTT.

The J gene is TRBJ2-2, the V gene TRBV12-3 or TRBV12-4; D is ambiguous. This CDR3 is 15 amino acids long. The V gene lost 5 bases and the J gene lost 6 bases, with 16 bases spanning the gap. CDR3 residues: CASSQNPRLPGELFF. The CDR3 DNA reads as TGTGCCAGCAGTCAAAACCCACGACTCCCCGGGGAGCTGTTTTTT.

This chain's CDR3 is CASSQDLQTYEQYF. The CDR3 coding sequence is TGCGCCAGCAGCCAAGATCTGCAGACCTACGAGCAGTACTTC. V gene TRBV4-3 combines with J gene TRBJ2-7; D gene uncertain. Germline CDR1 is LGHNA and CDR2 is YSLEER. This CDR3 comprises 14 residues. V lost 0 bases and J 2 bases, leaving 8 bases between the germline ends.

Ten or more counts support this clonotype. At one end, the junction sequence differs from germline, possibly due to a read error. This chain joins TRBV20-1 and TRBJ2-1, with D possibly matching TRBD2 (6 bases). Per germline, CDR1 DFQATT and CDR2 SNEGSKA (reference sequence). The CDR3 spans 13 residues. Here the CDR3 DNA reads TGCAGTGCTAGAGATTCCAGAGGGACTCTCGCTATCTTC. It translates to CSARDSRGTLAIF.

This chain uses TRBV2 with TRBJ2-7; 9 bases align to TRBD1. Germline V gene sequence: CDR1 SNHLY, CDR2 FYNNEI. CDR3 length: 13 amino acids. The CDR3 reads CGGDRDNVHEQYF. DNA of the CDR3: TGTGGGGGGGACAGGGATAATGTCCACGAGCAGTACTTC.

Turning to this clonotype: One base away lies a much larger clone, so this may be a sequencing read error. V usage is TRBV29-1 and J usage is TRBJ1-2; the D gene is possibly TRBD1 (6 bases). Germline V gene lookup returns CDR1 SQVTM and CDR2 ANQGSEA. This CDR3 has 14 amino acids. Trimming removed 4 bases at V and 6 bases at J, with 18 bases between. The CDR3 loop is CSVGGAVLAHGYTF. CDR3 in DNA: TGCAGCGTTGGGGGGGCCGTCCTGGCCCATGGCTACACCTTC.

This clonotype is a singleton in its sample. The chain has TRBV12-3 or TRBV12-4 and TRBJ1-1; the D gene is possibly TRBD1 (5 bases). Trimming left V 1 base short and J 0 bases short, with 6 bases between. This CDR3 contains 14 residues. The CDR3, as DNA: TGTGCCAGCAGTTTAGAACAGGTGAACACTGAAGCTTTCTTT. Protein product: CASSLEQVNTEAFF.

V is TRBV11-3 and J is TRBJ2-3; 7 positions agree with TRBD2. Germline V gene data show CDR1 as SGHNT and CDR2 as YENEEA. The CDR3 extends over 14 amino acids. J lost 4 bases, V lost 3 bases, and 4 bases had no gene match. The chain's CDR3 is CASSLGGLPDTQYF. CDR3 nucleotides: TGTGCCAGCAGCTTGGGGGGGTTGCCAGATACGCAGTATTTT.

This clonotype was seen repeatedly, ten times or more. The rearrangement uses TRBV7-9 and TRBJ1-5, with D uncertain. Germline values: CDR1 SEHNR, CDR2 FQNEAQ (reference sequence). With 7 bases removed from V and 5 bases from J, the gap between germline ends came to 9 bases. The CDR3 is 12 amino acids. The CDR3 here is CASNMDYQPQHF. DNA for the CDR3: TGTGCCAGCAACATGGACTATCAGCCCCAGCATTTT.

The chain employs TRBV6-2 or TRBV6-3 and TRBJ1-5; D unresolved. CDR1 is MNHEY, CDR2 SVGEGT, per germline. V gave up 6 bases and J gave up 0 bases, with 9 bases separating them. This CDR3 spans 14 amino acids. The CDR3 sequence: CASRFKSSNQPQHF. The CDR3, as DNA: TGTGCCAGCAGATTCAAGTCTAGCAATCAGCCCCAGCATTTT.

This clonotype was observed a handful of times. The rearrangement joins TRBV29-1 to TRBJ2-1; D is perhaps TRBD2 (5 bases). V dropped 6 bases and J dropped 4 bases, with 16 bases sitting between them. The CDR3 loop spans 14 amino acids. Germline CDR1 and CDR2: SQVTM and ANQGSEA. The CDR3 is CSVDGRGRYNEQFF. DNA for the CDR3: TGCAGCGTCGATGGTCGGGGAAGGTACAATGAGCAGTTCTTC.

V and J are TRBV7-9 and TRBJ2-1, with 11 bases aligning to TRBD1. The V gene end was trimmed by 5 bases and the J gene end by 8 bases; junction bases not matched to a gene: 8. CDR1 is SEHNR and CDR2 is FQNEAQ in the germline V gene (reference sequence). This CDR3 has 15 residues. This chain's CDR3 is CASSRRTGGRDEQFF. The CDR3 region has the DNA TGTGCCAGCAGCCGCAGGACAGGGGGCAGGGATGAGCAGTTCTTC.

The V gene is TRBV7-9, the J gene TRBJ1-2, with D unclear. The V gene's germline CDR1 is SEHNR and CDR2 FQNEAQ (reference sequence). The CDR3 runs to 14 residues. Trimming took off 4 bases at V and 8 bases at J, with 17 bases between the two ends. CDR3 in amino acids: CASSSSSGLWGYTF. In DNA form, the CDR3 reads TGTGCCAGCAGCTCCTCCTCGGGTCTCTGGGGCTACACCTTC.

The CDR3 spells CSVKRQHQETQYF. CDR3 sequence (DNA): TGCAGTGTAAAACGACAACACCAAGAGACCCAGTACTTC. The chain employs TRBV20-1 and TRBJ2-5; D uncertain. Germline CDR1 and CDR2: DFQATT and SNEGSKA (reference sequence). This CDR3 has 13 amino acids. With 7 bases removed from V and 0 bases from J, the gap between germline ends came to 12 bases.

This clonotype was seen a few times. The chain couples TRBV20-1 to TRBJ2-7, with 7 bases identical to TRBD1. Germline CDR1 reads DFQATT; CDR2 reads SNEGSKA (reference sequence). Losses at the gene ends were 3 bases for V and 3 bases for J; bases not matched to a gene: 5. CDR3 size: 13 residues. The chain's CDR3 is CSASRDSDYEQYF. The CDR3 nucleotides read TGCAGTGCTAGCCGGGACAGCGACTACGAGCAGTACTTC.

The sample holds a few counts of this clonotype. The CDR3 is CASSLGSGERGNQPQHF. The CDR3 DNA sequence: TGTGCCAGCAGCTTAGGTTCGGGGGAAAGGGGCAATCAGCCCCAGCATTTT. V gene TRBV7-9 combines with J gene TRBJ1-5; D perhaps matches TRBD1 (5 bases). The CDR3 runs 17 residues. Germline assignment: CDR1 SEHNR and CDR2 FQNEAQ (reference sequence). V gave up 1 base and J gave up 2 bases, with 15 bases separating them.

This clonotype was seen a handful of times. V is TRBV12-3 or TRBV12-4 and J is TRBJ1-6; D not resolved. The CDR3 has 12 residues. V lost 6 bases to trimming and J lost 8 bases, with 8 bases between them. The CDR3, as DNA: TGTGCCAGCAGGTGGGGTGATTCACCCCTCCACTTT. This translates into CASRWGDSPLHF.

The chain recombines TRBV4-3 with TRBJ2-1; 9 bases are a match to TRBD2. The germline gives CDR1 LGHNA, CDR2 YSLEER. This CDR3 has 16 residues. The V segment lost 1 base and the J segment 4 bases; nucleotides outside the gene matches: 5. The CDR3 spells CASSQGLAGRYNEQFF. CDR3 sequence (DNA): TGCGCCAGCAGCCAAGGCCTAGCGGGAAGATACAATGAGCAGTTCTTC.

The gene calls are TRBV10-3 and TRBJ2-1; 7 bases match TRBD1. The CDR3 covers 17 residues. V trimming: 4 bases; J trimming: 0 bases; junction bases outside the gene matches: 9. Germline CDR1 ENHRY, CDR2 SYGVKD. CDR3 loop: CAISGRQGPSSYNEQFF. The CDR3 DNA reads TGTGCCATCAGTGGACGACAGGGCCCCAGCTCCTACAATGAGCAGTTCTTC.

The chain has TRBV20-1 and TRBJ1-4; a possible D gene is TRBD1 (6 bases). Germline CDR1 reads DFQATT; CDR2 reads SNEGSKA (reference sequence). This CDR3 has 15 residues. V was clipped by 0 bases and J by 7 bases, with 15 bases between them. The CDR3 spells CSARDSRTEGEKLFF. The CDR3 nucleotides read TGCAGTGCTAGAGATTCTAGGACAGAAGGTGAAAAACTGTTTTTT.